This paragraph covers one T cell receptor (beta chain) sequence. It has no known antigen specificity. No much larger clone exists at a distance of one base, and base qualities are not known. This specimen comes from a study of CD8+ T cells in alopecia areata listed by TCRdb under 2018. Study-level background: Treated patients were enrolled in an open-label pilot trial of oral tofacitinib at 5 to 10 mg twice daily for moderate-to-severe alopecia areata. Tofacitinib was administered for 6 to 18 months, and 6 months of follow-up off drug were then conducted to assess delayed response and recurrence. The SALT score, which quantifies the percentage of affected scalp surface area, was used to measure disease severity in treated patients. High-throughput TCRbeta sequencing was used to examine T cell clonal expansion in alopecia areata in both the C3H/HeJ mouse model and human patients. Human TCRbeta sequencing covered scalp tissue and sorted CD4+ and CD8+ peripheral blood T cells from patchy and totalis/universalis alopecia areata patients and healthy controls. Tofacitinib-treated patients had biopsies at baseline and at 4 and 24 weeks of treatment, with a later scalp biopsy in several patients. Scalp clonality was compared across normal scalp (n=4), patchy alopecia areata scalp (n=8), and alopecia totalis/universalis scalp (n=8). The RNA source kit depended on sample type: the PAXgene miRNA kit for fixed scalp, the miRNeasy kit for PBMCs, and the RNeasy kit for mouse skin. immunoSEQ multiplex PCR using 35 Vbeta forward primers and 13 Jbeta reverse primers was used to amplify TCRbeta CDR3 regions. The research as a whole found: Because the treated cohort was small and included a single nonresponder, larger studies are needed to assess links between baseline CD8+ expansion and response. Compared with normal scalp, lesional scalp, particularly in alopecia totalis/universalis, had higher clonality and more expanded CD8+ clones, which suggests antigenic drive. Scalp TCR repertoire analysis is complicated because resident alphabeta T cells in normal human skin are also sequenced, whereas mouse skin is dominated by gammadelta T cells. TCR sequences shared between patients were less clear than in mice, possibly partly because of HLA diversity in the patient population. Tofacitinib significantly decreased scalp clonality and the number of expanded CD8+ clones among the top 100 scalp clones. During tofacitinib treatment, many expanded lesional clones remained in scalp and blood, and this persistence may partly explain relapse after treatment is stopped.

The intended sense of this specimen's time point label: 20 to 30 weeks on oral tofacitinib. The intended sense of this specimen's treatment or condition label: oral pan-JAK inhibitor, 5-10 mg twice daily. Lesional scalp punch biopsies and peripheral blood were obtained from alopecia areata patients. After PBMCs were isolated by density centrifugation and stained for CD3, CD4 and CD8, a FACSAria was used to sort CD4+ and CD8+ T cells. The method was the immunoSEQ multiplex PCR assay. To provide template for TCR sequencing, every sample had RNA extracted and reverse transcribed into cDNA. SuperScript III was used to make first-strand cDNA, primed with a 2:1 mix of oligo-dT and random hexamers. Amplification bias was assessed with a synthetic immune receptor repertoire, and residual bias was removed computationally. Concerning the study's data processing: Raw reads were preprocessed for error removal, and CDR3 was defined according to IMGT conventions as running from the conserved cysteine to phenylalanine. Clonality was calculated as 1 minus Shannon entropy normalized by log2 of the number of productive unique TCRs. Whether each scalp clone was CD4 or CD8 was inferred by checking scalp TCRbeta sequences against the CD4 and CD8 repertoires from sorted blood. TCRdb's version of the immuneACCESS table is confined to in-frame rearrangements and falls short of the full clone set. An unresolved V gene accounts for under half of the shortfall where checked; the remainder is of unknown origin. Clone size and the V and J calls come from that table; the DNA yielded D and trimming. Recorded for this sample are under 350,000 clones; roughly 64% of them occurred a single time. The top ten constitute more than 1.5% of the sample.

This specimen was CD4+ T cells sorted from blood, taken at week 24, from a patient treated with tofacitinib. The sequence came from a human donor with alopecia areata.

The base sequence is TGTGCCAGCAGTGAAGCCTATAATTCACCCCTCCACTTT. This yields the protein CASSEAYNSPLHF. In this chain, TRBV25-1 is recombined with TRBJ1-6, with no reliable assignment of the D segment. V was cut back by 2 bases and J by 2 bases, leaving a gap of 1 base between them. The germline V gene sets CDR1 to MGHDK and CDR2 to SYGVNS. Reading from cysteine to phenylalanine, the CDR3 counts 13 amino acids. Only the CDR3 part of the read is kept: 39 bases, read in frame from the first base.